This TCR beta chain was sequenced during a study of sequential checkpoint blockade in melanoma. Overall study results and limits: For nivolumab-first patients, baseline tumor clonality was associated with response.

This clone is medium-sized. Its cognate antigen is unknown. V dropped 3 bases and J dropped 4 bases, with 18 bases sitting between them. Germline loops: CDR1 SGDLS, CDR2 YYNGEE. This CDR3 has 16 amino acids. Using immunoSEQ multiplex PCR, the repertoire was profiled, and TCRdb retains in-frame clones only, with some absent. The sample shows roughly 2,500 clones, roughly 15% of them seen only once. Stated treatment: randomized to nivolumab then ipilimumab (arm A) or the reverse (arm B). This specimen was tumor tissue (inferred from file names), taken from a patient given nivolumab and ipilimumab in sequence. The receptor was isolated from a human donor with melanoma. The chain employs TRBV9 and TRBJ2-3; perhaps TRBD2 as D (6 bases). The CDR3 spells CASSAVRGGAADTQYF. Written as DNA, the CDR3 is TGTGCCAGCAGCGCCGTAAGGGGCGGGGCAGCAGATACGCAGTATTTT.